The 21 T cell receptor beta chains below come from one sample, sequenced in a study of blood T cell repertoires in COVID-19 (dated by TCRdb to 2018 to 2020). Libraries were built with the immunoSEQ multiplex PCR assay. TCRdb provides this immuneACCESS table in a form limited to in-frame rearrangements. Some clones are lacking; in checked studies, under half of them reflect an unresolved V gene, and why the rest are absent is not known. Counted in this sample were some 280,000 clones; around four fifths of them appeared once. In total, the top ten clones hold less than 4.5% of the sample. Source material: peripheral blood. The receptors shown here come from a woman between 50 and 59 years old with active or convalescent COVID-19.

The rearrangement links TRBV18 to TRBJ2-7; 10 nucleotides line up with TRBD1. The CDR3 is 15 residues long. Per the germline V gene, CDR1 is KGHSH and CDR2 is LQKENI. J gave up 3 bases and V 4 bases, and 6 bases lay outside the gene matches. For the CDR3, the DNA is TGTGCCAGCTCACGATCCGGGACAGGGGTCTACGAGCAGTACTTC. Protein product: CASSRSGTGVYEQYF. Variable domain in full (rest from reference TRBV18 and TRBJ2-7): NAGVMQNPRHLVRRRGQEARLRCSPMKGHSHVYWYRQLPEEGLKFMVYLQKENIIDESGMPKERFSAEFPKEGPSILRIQQVVRGDSAAYFCASSRSGTGVYEQYFGPGTRLTVT.

The chain carries TRBV5-1 and TRBJ2-2; D perhaps matches TRBD1 (6 bases). V was trimmed by 0 bases and J by 6 bases, leaving 12 bases between them. In germline, CDR1 is SGHRS, CDR2 YFSETQ. This CDR3 is 15 amino acids long. The CDR3 spells CASSLELGAAGELFF. The CDR3 nucleotides are TGCGCCAGCAGCTTGGAGCTGGGGGCCGCCGGGGAGCTGTTTTTT.

The chain couples TRBV11-1 to TRBJ2-7; 8 nucleotides agree with TRBD1. Germline trimming cut 5 bases from V and 3 bases from J; bases unmatched to any gene: 3. CDR1 is SGHAT and CDR2 is FQDESV in the germline V gene (reference sequence). The CDR3 loop spans 13 amino acids. CDR3 sequence reads: CASSRDRRYEQYF. The CDR3 region has the DNA TGTGCCAGCAGCCGGGACAGGCGCTACGAGCAGTACTTC. Full variable domain (missing parts from reference TRBV11-1 and TRBJ2-7): EAEVAQSPRYKITEKSQAVAFWCDPISGHATLYWYRQILGQGPELLVQFQDESVVDDSQLPKDRFSAERLKGVDSTLKIQPAELGDSAMYLCASSRDRRYEQYFGPGTRLTVT.

The rearrangement uses TRBV30 and TRBJ2-3, with 12 bases fitting TRBD2. The CDR3 has 15 amino acids. Per the germline V gene, CDR1 is GTSNPN and CDR2 is SVGIG (reference sequence). V trimming: 5 bases; J trimming: 6 bases; junction bases outside the gene matches: 9. CDR3 amino acids: CAWEKTSGSGDTQYF. CDR3 in DNA: TGTGCCTGGGAGAAGACTAGCGGGAGCGGGGATACGCAGTATTTT.

V is TRBV30 and J is TRBJ1-5; 7 bases line up with TRBD1. Germline assignment: CDR1 GTSNPN and CDR2 SVGIG (reference sequence). CDR3 length equals 12 residues. V shed 5 bases, J shed 5 bases, and the junction held 3 bases outside the gene matches. In DNA form, the CDR3 reads TGTGCCTGGGGACAGGTCCATCAGCCCCAGCATTTT. Its protein product is CAWGQVHQPQHF. Complete variable domain (other parts from reference TRBV30 and TRBJ1-5): SQTIHQWPATLVQPVGSPLSLECTVEGTSNPNLYWYRQAAGRGLQLLFYSVGIGQISSEVPQNLSASRPQDRQFILSSKKLLLSDSGFYLCAWGQVHQPQHFGDGTRLSIL.

V is TRBV18 and J is TRBJ1-1; the match to TRBD1 covers 7 bases. The CDR3 has 15 residues. Germline V lookup: CDR1 KGHSH, CDR2 LQKENI. V gave up 2 bases and J gave up 2 bases; unmatched junction bases: 5. The CDR3 here is CASSPTTGTNTEAFF. The CDR3 bases are TGTGCCAGCTCACCAACGACAGGGACCAACACTGAAGCTTTCTTT.

The chain carries TRBV5-1 and TRBJ2-5, with TRBD2 matching 13 bases. The germline CDR1 and CDR2 sequences are SGHRS and YFSETQ. Losses at the gene ends were 5 bases for V and 5 bases for J; bases not matched to a gene: 3. This CDR3 contains 14 residues. For the CDR3, the DNA is TGCGCCAGCAGACTAGCGGGAGGGCCGGAGACCCAGTACTTC. Its translation is CASRLAGGPETQYF.

The chain combines TRBV20-1 with TRBJ2-1; no reliable D call. Trimming took 5 bases from V and 12 from J, leaving 14 bases between them. Germline loops: CDR1 DFQATT, CDR2 SNEGSKA (reference sequence). The CDR3 sequence is 11 residues long. DNA for the CDR3: TGCAGTGCTTACCGAACCCCCGGGCAGTTCTTC. Translated, it gives CSAYRTPGQFF.

This clone turned up a few times. The gene calls are TRBV2 and TRBJ2-5; 9 nucleotides align to TRBD2. The CDR3 contains 15 residues. Per germline, CDR1 SNHLY and CDR2 FYNNEI. V gave up 2 bases and J gave up 2 bases; unmatched junction bases: 3. CDR3 in DNA: TGTGCCAGCAGTGAACGCCTAGCGGGACAAGAGACCCAGTACTTC. It yields the protein CASSERLAGQETQYF. Based on the CDR3 plus reference TRBV2 and TRBJ2-5, the full variable domain is EPEVTQTPSHQVTQMGQEVILRCVPISNHLYFYWYRQILGQKVEFLVSFYNNEISEKSEIFDDQFSVERPDGSNFTLKIRSTKLEDSAMYFCASSERLAGQETQYFGPGTRLLVL.

The sample holds one count of this clone. J is TRBJ1-2 and V is TRBV28; tentative D call: TRBD1 (6 bases). Deletions cut 7 bases from V and 3 bases from J, with 12 bases between. This CDR3 spans 13 amino acids. Germline loops: CDR1 MDHEN, CDR2 SYDVKM. The CDR3 here is CASKRAGDYGYTF. The CDR3 nucleotides are TGTGCCAGCAAAAGGGCAGGGGACTATGGCTACACCTTC.

This rearrangement joins TRBV20-1 to TRBJ1-5; the D gene is possibly TRBD1 (5 bases). There are 14 residues in the CDR3. V lost 3 bases and J lost 3, with 12 bases in between. Germline V gene sequence: CDR1 DFQATT, CDR2 SNEGSKA (reference sequence). The CDR3 protein is CSASTGGDNQPQHF. Written as DNA, the CDR3 is TGCAGTGCTAGTACCGGGGGGGACAATCAGCCCCAGCATTTT.

V and J are TRBV5-1 and TRBJ2-3; TRBD2 matches at 12 bases. V trimming: 5 bases; J trimming: 6 bases; junction bases outside the gene matches: 4. The CDR3 is made up of 14 amino acids. Per the germline V gene, CDR1 is SGHRS and CDR2 is YFSETQ. CDR3 protein: CASRPTSGSDTQYF. The CDR3 nucleotides read TGCGCCAGCAGGCCGACTAGCGGGAGCGATACGCAGTATTTT.

V usage is TRBV5-8 and J usage is TRBJ2-3, with 7 bases fitting TRBD2. CDR1 SGHTS and CDR2 YDEGEE come from the germline V gene. Trimming cost V 4 bases and J 0 bases; bases outside gene matches: 8. This CDR3 comprises 16 residues. This chain's CDR3 is CASSGWGGTSTDTQYF. DNA for the CDR3: TGTGCCAGCAGCGGCTGGGGGGGGACTAGCACAGATACGCAGTATTTT.

The chain is built from TRBV27 and TRBJ1-5; 7 bases map to TRBD1. The CDR3 is 15 residues long. V was pared by 2 bases and J by 7 bases, with 8 bases of the junction left unmatched. The germline CDR1 and CDR2 sequences are MNHEY and SMNVEV (reference sequence). The CDR3, as DNA: TGTGCCAGCAGTTTAGAGGGGGCGAATGGACAGCCCCAGCATTTT. Amino acids: CASSLEGANGQPQHF.

The chain is built from TRBV5-1 and TRBJ2-5; 10 nucleotides match TRBD2. V shed 6 bases and J 3 bases; nucleotides not matched to a gene: 2. CDR3 length: 13 amino acids. The germline gives CDR1 SGHRS, CDR2 YFSETQ. The CDR3 protein is CASKLAGEETQYF. Here the CDR3 DNA reads TGCGCCAGCAAGCTAGCGGGAGAAGAGACCCAGTACTTC.

CDR3 nucleotide sequence: TGTGCCAGCAGTAACTATGGCGGGGGCGCATATGGCTACACCTTC. It translates to CASSNYGGGAYGYTF. The genes are TRBV6-5 and TRBJ1-2; TRBD1 is a possible D gene (6 bases). This CDR3 region has 15 residues. Looked up from germline, CDR1 is MNHEY and CDR2 is SVGAGI. V was trimmed by 5 bases and J by 5 bases, leaving 18 bases between them.

This clone has more than one count but fewer than ten. This chain uses TRBV5-1 with TRBJ1-1; 7 bases agree with TRBD1. This CDR3 is 17 amino acids long. The germline CDR1 and CDR2 sequences are SGHRS and YFSETQ. With 3 bases clipped from V and 0 bases from J, the junction kept 11 bases outside the gene matches. The CDR3 region is CASSSQTGLFMNTEAFF. Written as DNA, the CDR3 is TGCGCCAGCAGCTCCCAGACAGGGCTTTTCATGAACACTGAAGCTTTCTTT.

The chain employs TRBV5-1 and TRBJ1-6; D may be TRBD1 (6 bases). The V gene lost 5 bases and the J gene lost 7 bases, with 7 bases spanning the gap. This CDR3 has 12 residues. From germline, CDR1 is SGHRS and CDR2 YFSETQ. The CDR3 DNA follows: TGCGCCAGCAGTCAGGGGAATTCACCCCTCCACTTT. Residues: CASSQGNSPLHF.

CDR3 DNA sequence: TGTGCCAGCAGTATACCGGGAGTCCCCTACGAGCAGTACTTC. It translates to CASSIPGVPYEQYF. The chain combines TRBV2 with TRBJ2-7; TRBD2 is a possible D gene (6 bases). Deletions cut 5 bases from V and 2 bases from J, with 13 bases between. The germline CDR1 and CDR2 sequences are SNHLY and FYNNEI. The CDR3 sequence is 14 residues long.

The V gene is TRBV4-2, the J gene TRBJ2-7; 9 bases are a match to TRBD2. The CDR3 is 17 residues long. The germline gives CDR1 LGHNA, CDR2 YNFKEQ. Losses at the gene ends were 0 bases for V and 4 bases for J; bases not matched to a gene: 10. CDR3 in amino acids: CASSQDHGREGRYEQYF. CDR3 DNA: TGTGCCAGCAGCCAAGATCATGGGCGGGAGGGCCGGTACGAGCAGTACTTC.

The chain employs TRBV9 and TRBJ2-3; perhaps TRBD1 as D (6 bases). The CDR3 totals 16 residues. V gave up 0 bases and J gave up 2 bases, with 13 bases separating them. Germline V gives CDR1 SGDLS, CDR2 YYNGEE. The CDR3 protein is CASSVEGEIYTDTQYF. The CDR3 DNA follows: TGTGCCAGCAGCGTAGAGGGGGAGATCTACACAGATACGCAGTATTTT. Based on the CDR3 plus reference TRBV9 and TRBJ2-3, the full variable domain is DSGVTQTPKHLITATGQRVTLRCSPRSGDLSVYWYQQSLDQGLQFLIQYYNGEERAKGNILERFSAQQFPDLHSELNLSSLELGDSALYFCASSVEGEIYTDTQYFGPGTRLTVL.